The 25 T cell receptor beta chains presented below share a single source sample, sequenced in a study of T-cell memory formation after mild COVID-19. TCRdb used MiXCR to reprocess the 5' RACE reads, holding one entry per CDR3 protein. Among fewer than 150,000 distinct CDR3 sequences listed, 11% to 15% were seen once. Sequencing was done on a sample of PBMCs or a T cell subset sorted from them (not recorded which). The receptors were sampled from an adult woman who had mild COVID-19 (a few samples of this study predate the infection). Cell type and time point are not known.

This clonotype was recorded a few times. This chain connects TRBV28 to TRBJ2-7; D call uncertain. CDR1 and CDR2 (germline): MDHEN, SYDVKM. The CDR3 runs 15 residues. V lost 2 bases, J lost 5 bases, and 16 bases lay in between. CDR3 nucleotides: TGTGCCAGCAGTTTAAGCCAACCCTCACCGGACGAGCAGTACTTC. Protein sequence: CASSLSQPSPDEQYF.

This clonotype was counted ten times or more. The gene calls are TRBV9 and TRBJ2-7, with 9 positions matching TRBD2. The length of the CDR3 is 14 residues. V lost 0 bases to trimming and J lost 3 bases; unmatched junction nucleotides: 1. Looked up from germline, CDR1 is SGDLS and CDR2 is YYNGEE. CDR3 nucleotide sequence: TGTGCCAGCAGCGTAGGGACTAGCGACTACGAGCAGTACTTC. Translating gives CASSVGTSDYEQYF.

The CDR3 region has the DNA TGCAGCGCCCACGAGAGGGGGGCCAAGGAAAAACTGTTTTTT. Its translation is CSAHERGAKEKLFF. This chain links TRBV29-1 with TRBJ1-4; a possible D gene is TRBD1 (6 bases). Trimming left V 7 bases short and J 8 bases short, with 20 bases between. The CDR3 runs to 14 residues. Germline lookup yields CDR1 SQVTM and CDR2 ANQGSEA.

In its sample, this clonotype was seen many times. The chain recombines TRBV7-3 with TRBJ2-1; TRBD1 might be the D (5 bases). Trimming took off 6 bases at V and 7 bases at J, with 13 bases between the two ends. The CDR3 consists of 13 residues. The germline gives CDR1 SGHTA, CDR2 FQGTGA. The CDR3 coding sequence is TGTGCCAGCAGTCCCGGACATACAAATGAGCAGTTCTTC. Translating gives CASSPGHTNEQFF.

This clonotype has only a few counts. The chain combines TRBV12-3 or TRBV12-4 with TRBJ2-3; 8 bases fit TRBD2. This CDR3 has 15 residues. The trim removed 5 bases at V and 4 bases at J, leaving 8 bases unmatched. CDR3 region: CASSLSGTAPDTQYF. The CDR3 coding sequence is TGTGCCAGCAGTCTTAGCGGGACTGCCCCAGATACGCAGTATTTT.

The chain employs TRBV13 and TRBJ2-7, with a tentative D call TRBD2 (6 bases). Germline V gene sequence: CDR1 PRHDT, CDR2 FYEKMQ (reference sequence). The CDR3 is 15 amino acids. Trimming pared 3 bases from V and 2 bases from J, leaving 14 bases between. In DNA, the CDR3 is TGTGCCAGCAGCTTTTCCCCTTCGGGAGCCTACGAGCAGTACTTC. Protein sequence: CASSFSPSGAYEQYF.

A few counts support this clonotype. The chain couples TRBV18 to TRBJ2-1; 10 bases map to TRBD2. Germline CDR1 and CDR2: KGHSH and LQKENI. V was clipped by 0 bases and J by 9 bases; unmatched bases: 5. This CDR3 has 15 amino acids. This CDR3 reads CASSPPLAGAAEQFF. DNA of the CDR3: TGTGCCAGCTCACCACCGCTAGCGGGAGCCGCTGAGCAGTTCTTC.

The chain joins TRBV10-2 to TRBJ1-2; the D gene is possibly TRBD1 (5 bases). Trimming took 3 bases from V and 6 from J, leaving 14 bases between them. CDR1 WSHSY and CDR2 SAAADI come from the germline V gene. The CDR3 covers 14 residues. The CDR3 protein is CASSDLGEFDGYTF. The CDR3 nucleotides read TGCGCCAGCAGTGATTTAGGGGAGTTCGATGGCTACACCTTC.

The rearrangement links TRBV5-1 to TRBJ1-1; 8 nucleotides align to TRBD1. CDR1 SGHRS and CDR2 YFSETQ come from the germline V gene. Trimming took 2 bases from V and 3 from J; bases not matched to a gene: 9. This CDR3 has 16 amino acids. CDR3 nucleotide sequence: TGCGCCAGCAGCTTAGTCCAACAGGGGGAGGACACTGAAGCTTTCTTT. It translates to CASSLVQQGEDTEAFF.

This clonotype was counted only a few times. This chain links TRBV4-1 with TRBJ2-7; maybe TRBD2 (6 bases). CDR1 MGHRA and CDR2 YSYEKL come from the germline V gene. The CDR3 has 14 residues. The V and J ends lost 1 base and 7 bases respectively, with 14 bases between them. The CDR3 DNA reads TGCGCCAGCAGCCAAGGGTACGCGGGATGGGAGCAGTACTTC. This gives the protein CASSQGYAGWEQYF.

There are a few counts of this clonotype. V usage is TRBV4-3 and J usage is TRBJ2-2; D is unclear. This CDR3 contains 12 residues. The germline V and J ends were trimmed by 3 bases and 3 bases, with 2 bases remaining between them. Germline CDR1 and CDR2: LGHNA and YSLEER. The DNA for the CDR3 is TGCGCCAGCAGCCAGTACACCGGGGAGCTGTTTTTT. Translating it yields CASSQYTGELFF.

This clonotype was observed a few times. CDR3: CASSLLDSNQPQHF. The CDR3 DNA follows: TGTGCCAGCAGCTTACTGGACAGCAATCAGCCCCAGCATTTT. The chain couples TRBV7-9 to TRBJ1-5; no firm D call. Trimming shortened V by 2 bases and J by 1 base, and 6 bases separated the two germline ends. From germline, CDR1 is SEHNR and CDR2 FQNEAQ (reference sequence). This CDR3 has 14 amino acids. Variable domain in full (rest from reference TRBV7-9 and TRBJ1-5): DTGVSQNPRHKITKRGQNVTFRCDPISEHNRLYWYRQTLGQGPEFLTYFQNEAQLEKSRLLSDRFSAERPKGSFSTLEIQRTEQGDSAMYLCASSLLDSNQPQHFGDGTRLSIL.

This clonotype was found a few times. The chain is built from TRBV4-1 and TRBJ2-7; TRBD1 matches 9 bases. The CDR3 has 14 amino acids. Germline CDR1 is MGHRA and CDR2 is YSYEKL. After removal of 4 bases from V and 3 bases from J, the junction contained 4 bases not matched to a gene. The CDR3 loop is CASSPGTGRYEQYF. Here the CDR3 DNA reads TGCGCCAGCAGCCCCGGGACAGGGCGCTACGAGCAGTACTTC.

This clonotype is classed as medium-sized. The rearrangement joins TRBV5-5 to TRBJ2-5; D gene ambiguous. The CDR3 consists of 13 residues. Germline CDR1 reads SGHKS; CDR2 reads YYEKEE (reference sequence). The ends were cut back, 2 bases at V and 5 bases at J, with 10 bases in the middle. The CDR3 spells CASSFLDFETQYF. The CDR3 bases are TGTGCCAGCAGCTTCCTAGATTTTGAGACCCAGTACTTC.

This clonotype was counted between two and nine times. The rearrangement joins TRBV6-5 to TRBJ1-5, with a weak D call TRBD1 (5 bases). The CDR3 is 15 residues long. With 9 bases removed from V and 5 bases from J, the gap between germline ends came to 20 bases. Germline V gene data show CDR1 as MNHEY and CDR2 as SVGAGI. The CDR3 DNA reads as TGTGCCAGTCAGACGCAGTTCCGGGGGTATCAGCCCCAGCATTTT. Translating it yields CASQTQFRGYQPQHF.

This clonotype has more than one count but fewer than ten. The genes are TRBV7-2 and TRBJ2-3; TRBD2 matches 14 bases. The CDR3 extends over 16 amino acids. Losses at the gene ends were 4 bases for V and 6 bases for J; bases not matched to a gene: 6. Germline lookup yields CDR1 SGHTA and CDR2 FQGNSA. CDR3 in amino acids: CASSWGLAGVFDTQYF. The CDR3 region has the DNA TGTGCCAGCAGCTGGGGACTAGCGGGAGTGTTCGATACGCAGTATTTT.

This clonotype was counted ten times or more. The rearrangement links TRBV5-4 to TRBJ1-2; D is undetermined. Trimming cost V 5 bases and J 7 bases, with 18 bases left between them. This CDR3 is 14 amino acids long. CDR1 and CDR2 from the germline V gene are SGHNT and YYREEE (reference sequence). CDR3 nucleotide sequence: TGTGCCAGCAGTTCTCAAGGATCTATGGCTGGCTACACCTTC. Translating gives CASSSQGSMAGYTF.

The chain links TRBV5-6 to TRBJ1-5; D unresolved. CDR3 length: 15 residues. From germline, CDR1 is SGHDT and CDR2 YYEEEE. V was cut by 3 bases and J by 2 bases, with 12 bases left in between. The CDR3, as DNA: TGTGCCAGCAGCTCGGGAGTTAATGGCAATCAGCCCCAGCATTTT. Encoded protein: CASSSGVNGNQPQHF.

J is TRBJ2-7 and V is TRBV18, with D perhaps matching TRBD1 (6 bases). Germline V lookup: CDR1 KGHSH, CDR2 LQKENI. CDR3 length: 15 residues. Trimming left V 6 bases short and J 0 bases short, with 15 bases between. The CDR3 DNA sequence: TGTGCCAGCTCCCTTAGGACAGCGCTCTCCTACGAGCAGTACTTC. This encodes CASSLRTALSYEQYF.

This clonotype was counted only a few times. The gene calls are TRBV12-3 or TRBV12-4 and TRBJ1-2; D unresolved. The CDR3 is made up of 12 amino acids. V dropped 3 bases and J dropped 6 bases, with 8 bases sitting between them. CDR3 protein: CASSFWQNGYTF. CDR3 DNA: TGTGCCAGCAGTTTCTGGCAAAATGGCTACACCTTC.

This clonotype was seen only a few times. This chain joins TRBV7-9 and TRBJ2-5; 7 nucleotides align to TRBD1. Germline CDR1 and CDR2: SEHNR and FQNEAQ (reference sequence). The J segment lost 4 bases and the V segment lost 3 bases, leaving 11 bases of the junction unmatched. This CDR3 has 16 residues. For the CDR3, the DNA is TGTGCCAGCAGCTTCCCAGGGGGAGAACCCCCAGAGACCCAGTACTTC. Encoded protein: CASSFPGGEPPETQYF.

The chain joins TRBV20-1 to TRBJ2-1, with D unclear. V was shortened by 2 bases and J by 0 bases, with 8 bases between the two germline ends. Germline CDR1 reads DFQATT; CDR2 reads SNEGSKA (reference sequence). There are 14 residues in the CDR3. CDR3 residues: CSARLPYSYNEQFF. The CDR3 DNA sequence: TGCAGTGCTAGACTGCCTTACTCCTACAATGAGCAGTTCTTC.

The chain employs TRBV3-1 and TRBJ2-7; perhaps TRBD2 as D (6 bases). V lost 1 base to trimming and J lost 4 bases, with 11 bases between them. The germline gives CDR1 LGHDT, CDR2 YNNKEL (reference sequence). CDR3 length equals 14 residues. The CDR3 is CASSQVTSRYEQYF. CDR3 coding DNA: TGTGCCAGCAGCCAAGTTACTAGCCGGTACGAGCAGTACTTC.

This clonotype was observed at least ten times. The chain couples TRBV4-2 to TRBJ2-7; D ambiguous. This CDR3 is 12 amino acids long. Germline values: CDR1 LGHNA, CDR2 YNFKEQ. Trimming pared 0 bases from V and 4 bases from J, leaving 4 bases between. The CDR3 DNA reads TGTGCCAGCAGCCAAGATCTTTACGAGCAGTACTTC. This encodes CASSQDLYEQYF.

This clonotype turned up a few times. The CDR3 sequence is CASSLRAGEKMTDTQYF. DNA for the CDR3: TGTGCCAGCAGCTTAAGGGCAGGCGAAAAGATGACAGATACGCAGTATTTT. The chain has TRBV7-9 and TRBJ2-3; D is undetermined. The CDR3 is 17 residues long. Trimming shortened V by 2 bases and J by 3 bases, and 18 bases separated the two germline ends. The V gene's germline CDR1 is SEHNR and CDR2 FQNEAQ (reference sequence). The whole variable domain, filled in from reference TRBV7-9 and TRBJ2-3, reads DTGVSQNPRHKITKRGQNVTFRCDPISEHNRLYWYRQTLGQGPEFLTYFQNEAQLEKSRLLSDRFSAERPKGSFSTLEIQRTEQGDSAMYLCASSLRAGEKMTDTQYFGPGTRLTVL.